Listed below are T cell receptor beta chains from one sample, sequenced in a study of blood T cell repertoires in COVID-19. Measured with immunoSEQ multiplex PCR; TCRdb has only the in-frame clones, and not every one. The sample yields around 200,000 clones, around nine tenths seen once. The specimen was peripheral blood. Source of these receptors: a woman between 18 and 30 years old who had recovered from COVID-19. CDR3s include the opening cysteine and the closing phenylalanine or tryptophan. D genes are given only for firm matches. The size entry is marked missing in some rows and otherwise reads once, few, many or a size class.

NA TRBJ2-3 TRBV7-2 NA CASSFGLGTDTQYF TGTGCCAGCAGCTTCGGACTGGGCACAGATACGCAGTATTTT
NA TRBJ1-3 TRBV7-2 NA CASSLLQRNTIYF TGTGCCAGCAGCTTACTACAGCGAAACACCATATATTTT
NA TRBJ2-7 TRBV5-1 NA CASSLGQNYEQYF TGCGCCAGCAGCTTGGGGCAGAACTACGAGCAGTACTTC
NA TRBJ1-4 TRBV19 NA CASSSNRARANEKLFF TGTGCCAGTAGTTCCAACAGGGCGCGGGCTAATGAAAAACTGTTTTTT
TRBD2 TRBJ2-5 TRBV5-6 few CASSSLGRMTSSQETQYF TGTGCCAGCAGCTCCCTCGGGCGGATGACTAGCAGCCAAGAGACCCAGTACTTC
NA TRBJ1-4 TRBV6-1 NA CASSEGRTSATNEKLFF TGTGCCAGCAGTGAAGGCCGCACCAGCGCAACTAATGAAAAACTGTTTTTT
NA TRBJ2-7 TRBV28 NA CASEEPPYEQYF TGTGCCAGCGAGGAGCCTCCCTACGAGCAGTACTTC
TRBD1 TRBJ2-3 TRBV9 NA CASTYDRGWGTDTQYF TGTGCCAGCACCTATGACAGGGGATGGGGCACAGATACGCAGTATTTT
NA TRBJ2-2 TRBV7-9 NA CASSPSPGELFF TGTGCCAGCAGCCCCAGTCCCGGGGAGCTGTTTTTT
NA TRBJ1-5 TRBV27 NA CASSLAGFLMDQPQHF TGTGCCAGCAGTTTAGCAGGCTTCCTAATGGATCAGCCCCAGCATTTT
NA TRBJ1-1 TRBV7-9 NA CASSLVPRTEAFF TGTGCCAGCAGCTTAGTCCCGAGGACTGAAGCTTTCTTT
NA TRBJ2-7 TRBV19 NA CASSTAGTSYEQYF TGTGCCAGTAGTACCGCTGGGACTTCCTACGAGCAGTACTTC
NA TRBJ2-5 TRBV30 NA CAWSSGTAETQYF TGTGCCTGGAGTTCCGGGACTGCAGAGACCCAGTACTTC
TRBD2 TRBJ2-3 TRBV13 NA CASSFSGSERTDTQYF TGTGCCAGCAGCTTCAGCGGGAGCGAGCGCACAGATACGCAGTATTTT
NA TRBJ2-2 TRBV4-2 NA CASSQAEGFSDTGELFF TGTGCCAGCAGCCAGGCTGAGGGATTTAGTGACACCGGGGAGCTGTTTTTT
TRBD1 TRBJ2-5 TRBV7-2 NA CASSLVQGGQETQYF TGTGCCAGCAGCTTAGTACAGGGGGGCCAAGAGACCCAGTACTTC
TRBD2 TRBJ2-3 TRBV25-1 once CASSERTSGRGTDTQYF TGTGCCAGCAGTGAACGAACTAGCGGGAGAGGCACAGATACGCAGTATTTT
NA TRBJ2-7 TRBV15 NA CATSSRRKEASYEQYF TGTGCCACCAGCAGCCGCAGAAAGGAGGCCTCCTACGAGCAGTACTTC
NA TRBJ2-7 TRBV4-1 NA CASSQESGWRGTGEQYF TGCGCCAGCAGCCAAGAAAGTGGGTGGCGGGGCACCGGCGAGCAGTACTTC
NA TRBJ2-5 TRBV24-1 NA CATSDLPSSGGKETQYF TGTGCCACCAGTGATTTACCCTCTTCAGGAGGGAAAGAGACCCAGTACTTC
NA TRBJ2-1 TRBV18 few CASSPLGSSYNEQFF TGTGCCAGCTCACCACTTGGGAGCTCCTACAATGAGCAGTTCTTC
TRBD2 TRBJ2-5 TRBV6-5 NA CASSYREEETQYF TGTGCCAGCAGTTACCGGGAGGAAGAGACCCAGTACTTC
NA TRBJ2-7 TRBV29-1 NA CSVVRLSEQYF TGCAGCGTTGTACGGTTGTCCGAGCAGTACTTC
NA TRBJ2-2 TRBV7-2 NA CASSPRQTTTGELFF TGTGCCAGCAGCCCTAGACAGACCACCACCGGGGAGCTGTTTTTT
NA TRBJ2-5 TRBV2 NA CASSEDRPQETQYF TGTGCCAGCAGTGAAGACAGGCCACAAGAGACCCAGTACTTC
NA TRBJ1-1 TRBV3-1/TRBV3-2 NA CASSLGDTEAFF TGTGCCAGCTCCCTAGGGGACACTGAAGCTTTCTTT
NA TRBJ2-1 TRBV10-3 NA CAISTLDRNHNEQFF TGTGCCATCAGCACCCTGGACAGAAACCACAATGAGCAGTTCTTC
TRBD1 TRBJ2-4 TRBV30 NA CACGTALAKNIQYF TGTGCCTGCGGGACAGCTTTAGCCAAAAACATTCAGTACTTC